This T cell receptor beta chain was captured in a study of blood T cell repertoires in COVID-19. Germline CDR1 reads SQVTM; CDR2 reads ANQGSEA. V lost 0 bases to trimming and J lost 3 bases, with 15 bases between them. There are 15 residues in the CDR3. Produced via immunoSEQ multiplex PCR; TCRdb's table is partial and in-frame only. This sample has over 250,000 clones, with around nine tenths found just once. Sequencing input: peripheral blood. The rearrangement joins TRBV29-1 to TRBJ2-7, with a possible D match to TRBD1 (5 bases). The TCR originated in a man aged 40-55 years who had recovered from COVID-19. Written as DNA, the CDR3 is TGCAGCGTTGAAGATCTAAGGGGCAGGTTCTACGAGCAGTACTTC. This encodes CSVEDLRGRFYEQYF.